The 7 T cell receptor beta chains given below trace back to one sample, sequenced in a study of blood T cells in healthy people across ages. Next came a second PCR, run for roughly 7 to 12 cycles, which used a sample-barcoded 5' primer along with a J-beta primer mix. From the 5' RACE reads, TCRdb called clonotypes with MiXCR, one entry per CDR3 protein. The repertoire holds over 1,300,000 distinct CDR3 sequences, with 45% to 70% as singletons. Material: blood. These receptors were collected from a man aged 18 to 29 in good health.

The chain employs TRBV5-1 and TRBJ2-1, with D maybe TRBD2 (6 bases). The CDR3 is 18 amino acids. V was pared by 6 bases and J by 1 base, with 23 bases between. Germline assignment: CDR1 SGHRS and CDR2 YFSETQ. The CDR3 DNA is TGCGCCAGCAAGGATCGGGGGTCCGACCGAATATCCTACAATGAGCAGTTCTTC. The encoded protein is CASKDRGSDRISYNEQFF.

The rearrangement uses TRBV5-1 and TRBJ2-5, with TRBD1 identical over 10 bases. There are 16 residues in the CDR3. The V and J ends lost 0 bases and 2 bases, in that order; junction bases with no gene match: 4. CDR1 is SGHRS and CDR2 is YFSETQ in the germline V gene. The CDR3 here is CASSLAGQGRQETQYF. CDR3 bases: TGCGCCAGCAGCTTGGCGGGACAGGGGAGGCAAGAGACCCAGTACTTC.

This CDR3 reads CASRLGGGTGGTGELFF. The CDR3 DNA sequence: TGTGCCAGCAGACTAGGAGGCGGGACAGGGGGCACCGGGGAGCTGTTTTTT. The chain uses TRBV7-2 and TRBJ2-2, with TRBD1 matching 11 bases. This CDR3 is built from 17 residues. CDR1 and CDR2 (germline): SGHTA, FQGNSA. Germline trimming cut 6 bases from V and 4 bases from J; bases unmatched to any gene: 10.

The table lists this clonotype with a few counts. CDR3 sequence (DNA): TGCGCCAGCAGCCAAGTGGTTGGGGGGTTGGTCACCGGGGAGCTGTTTTTT. Translation: CASSQVVGGLVTGELFF. J is TRBJ2-2 and V is TRBV4-1; perhaps TRBD2 as D (6 bases). Trimming removed 1 base at V and 4 bases at J, with 16 bases between. From germline, CDR1 is MGHRA and CDR2 YSYEKL. The CDR3 loop spans 17 amino acids.

This clonotype came up once. V gene TRBV3-1 combines with J gene TRBJ1-2, with D possibly TRBD1 on 6 matching bases. The CDR3 has 16 amino acids. Trimming took off 3 bases at V and 5 bases at J, with 19 bases between the two ends. In germline, CDR1 is LGHDT, CDR2 YNNKEL (reference sequence). The CDR3 protein is CASSHIPVGTTYGYTF. CDR3 DNA sequence: TGTGCCAGCAGCCACATACCCGTGGGGACAACTTATGGCTACACCTTC.

The CDR3 spells CASSESGTPADEQYF. DNA for the CDR3: TGTGCCAGCAGTGAATCGGGGACCCCGGCGGACGAGCAGTACTTC. This chain links TRBV25-1 with TRBJ2-7; TRBD1 or TRBD2 may be the D gene (5 bases each). Germline V gene sequence: CDR1 MGHDK, CDR2 SYGVNS. The CDR3 runs 15 residues. Trimming left V 1 base short and J 5 bases short, with 15 bases between.

The chain employs TRBV5-5 and TRBJ1-1; D may be TRBD1 (5 bases). Germline CDR1 and CDR2: SGHKS and YYEKEE (reference sequence). Trimming pared 4 bases from V and 4 bases from J, leaving 17 bases between. CDR3 length: 15 amino acids. This CDR3 is CASSNGGGWSTEAFF. CDR3 bases: TGTGCCAGCAGCAATGGCGGGGGATGGAGCACTGAAGCTTTCTTT.